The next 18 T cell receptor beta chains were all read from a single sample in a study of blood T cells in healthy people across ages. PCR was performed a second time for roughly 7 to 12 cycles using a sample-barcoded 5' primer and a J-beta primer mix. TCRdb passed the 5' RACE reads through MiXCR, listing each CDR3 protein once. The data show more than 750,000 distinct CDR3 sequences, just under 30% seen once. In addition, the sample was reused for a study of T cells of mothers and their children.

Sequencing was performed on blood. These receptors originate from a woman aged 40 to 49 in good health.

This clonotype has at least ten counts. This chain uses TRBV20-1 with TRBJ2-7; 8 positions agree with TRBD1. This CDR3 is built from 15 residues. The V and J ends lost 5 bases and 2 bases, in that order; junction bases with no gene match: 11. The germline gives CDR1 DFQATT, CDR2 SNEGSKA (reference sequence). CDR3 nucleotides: TGCAGTGCTTCGTACCTCGGGACAGGCCCCTACGAGCAGTACTTC. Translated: CSASYLGTGPYEQYF.

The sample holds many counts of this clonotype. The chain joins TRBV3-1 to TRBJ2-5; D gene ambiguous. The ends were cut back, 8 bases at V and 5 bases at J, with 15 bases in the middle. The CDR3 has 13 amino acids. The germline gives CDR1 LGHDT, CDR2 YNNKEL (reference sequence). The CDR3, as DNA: TGTGCCAGCGGCGCACAACCATATGAGACCCAGTACTTC. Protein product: CASGAQPYETQYF.

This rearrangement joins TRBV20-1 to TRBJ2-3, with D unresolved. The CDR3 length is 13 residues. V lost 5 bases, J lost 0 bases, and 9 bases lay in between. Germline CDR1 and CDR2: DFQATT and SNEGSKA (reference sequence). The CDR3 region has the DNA TGCAGTGCTCCCCGCGGAAGCACAGATACGCAGTATTTT. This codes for CSAPRGSTDTQYF.

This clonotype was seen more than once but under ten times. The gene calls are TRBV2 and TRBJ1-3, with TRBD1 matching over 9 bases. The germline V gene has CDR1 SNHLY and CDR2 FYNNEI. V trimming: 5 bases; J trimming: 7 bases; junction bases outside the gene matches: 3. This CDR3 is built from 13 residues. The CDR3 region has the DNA TGTGCCAGCAGTCCCGGACAGGGGAACACCATATATTTT. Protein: CASSPGQGNTIYF.

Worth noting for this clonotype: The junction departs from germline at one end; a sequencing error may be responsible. CDR3 loop: CASSTQGSTIYF. DNA of the CDR3: TGTGCCAGCAGCACGCAGGGAAGCACCATATATTTT. V and J are TRBV3-1 and TRBJ1-3; D perhaps matches TRBD1 (5 bases). CDR1 and CDR2 from the germline V gene are LGHDT and YNNKEL (reference sequence). CDR3 length equals 12 residues.

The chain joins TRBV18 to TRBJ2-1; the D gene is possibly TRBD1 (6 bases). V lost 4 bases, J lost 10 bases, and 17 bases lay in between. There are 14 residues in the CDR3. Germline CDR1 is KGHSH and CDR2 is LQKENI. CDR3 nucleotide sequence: TGTGCCAGCTCACTAACCCGGGACACGGGGGAGCAGTTCTTC. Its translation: CASSLTRDTGEQFF.

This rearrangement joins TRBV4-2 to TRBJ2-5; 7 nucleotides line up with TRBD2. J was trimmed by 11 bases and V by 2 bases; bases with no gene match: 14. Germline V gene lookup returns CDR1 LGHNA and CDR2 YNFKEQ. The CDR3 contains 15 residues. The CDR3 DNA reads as TGTGCCAGCAGCCAACGGTGGGGGGGAGAGAATGAGCAGTACTTC. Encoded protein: CASSQRWGGENEQYF.

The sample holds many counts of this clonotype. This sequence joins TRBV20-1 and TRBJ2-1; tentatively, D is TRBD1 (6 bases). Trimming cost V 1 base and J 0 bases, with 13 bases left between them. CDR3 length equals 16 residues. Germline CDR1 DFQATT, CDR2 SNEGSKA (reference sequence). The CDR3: CSARVGAASSYNEQFF. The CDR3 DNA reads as TGCAGTGCTAGAGTGGGGGCCGCTAGCTCCTACAATGAGCAGTTCTTC.

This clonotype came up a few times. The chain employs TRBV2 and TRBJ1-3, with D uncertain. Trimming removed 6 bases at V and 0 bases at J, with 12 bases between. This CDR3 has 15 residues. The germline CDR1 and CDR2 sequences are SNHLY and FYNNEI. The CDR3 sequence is CASRKGSNSGNTIYF. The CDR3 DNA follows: TGTGCCAGCAGAAAAGGAAGTAACTCTGGAAACACCATATATTTT.

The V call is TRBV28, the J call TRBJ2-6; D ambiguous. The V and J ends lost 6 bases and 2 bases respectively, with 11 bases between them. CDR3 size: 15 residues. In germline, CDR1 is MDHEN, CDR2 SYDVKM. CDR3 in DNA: TGTGCCAGCAGGCGGACGGACCCTGGGGCCAACGTCCTGACTTTC. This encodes CASRRTDPGANVLTF.

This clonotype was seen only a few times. The CDR3 nucleotides read TGTGCCAGCAGCGTAGAGGGCAGGGTTCGGAATGAGCAGTTCTTC. Its translation: CASSVEGRVRNEQFF. The chain couples TRBV9 to TRBJ2-1; a weak D match, TRBD1 (5 bases). V lost 0 bases and J 7 bases, leaving 14 bases between the germline ends. Germline V gene data show CDR1 as SGDLS and CDR2 as YYNGEE. The CDR3 spans 15 residues.

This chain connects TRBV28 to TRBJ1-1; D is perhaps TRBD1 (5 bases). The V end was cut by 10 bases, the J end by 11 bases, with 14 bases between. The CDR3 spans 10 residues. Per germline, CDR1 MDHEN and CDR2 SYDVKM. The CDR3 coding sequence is TGTGCCACCGACCGGGGGTGGGCTTTCTTT. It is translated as CATDRGWAFF.

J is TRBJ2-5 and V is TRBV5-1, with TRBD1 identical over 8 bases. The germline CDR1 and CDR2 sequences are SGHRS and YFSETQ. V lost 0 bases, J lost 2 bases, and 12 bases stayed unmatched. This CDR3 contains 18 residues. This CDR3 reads CASSLVIGGTGGQETQYF. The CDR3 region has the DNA TGCGCCAGCAGCTTGGTTATTGGCGGGACAGGTGGGCAAGAGACCCAGTACTTC.

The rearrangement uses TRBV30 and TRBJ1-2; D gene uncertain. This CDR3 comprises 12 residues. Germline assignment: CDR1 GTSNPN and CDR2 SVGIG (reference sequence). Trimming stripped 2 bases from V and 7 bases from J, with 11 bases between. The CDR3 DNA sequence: TGTGCCTGGAGTCTCCAGTCGGGTGGCTACACCTTC. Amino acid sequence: CAWSLQSGGYTF. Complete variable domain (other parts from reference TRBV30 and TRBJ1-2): SQTIHQWPATLVQPVGSPLSLECTVEGTSNPNLYWYRQAAGRGLQLLFYSVGIGQISSEVPQNLSASRPQDRQFILSSKKLLLSDSGFYLCAWSLQSGGYTFGSGTRLTVV.

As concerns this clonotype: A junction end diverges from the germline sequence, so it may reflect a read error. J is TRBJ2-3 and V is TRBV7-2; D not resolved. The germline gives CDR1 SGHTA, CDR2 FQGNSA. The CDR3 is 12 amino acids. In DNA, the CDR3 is TGTGCCAGCAGGATAACCACAGATGCGCAGTATTTT. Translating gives CASRITTDAQYF.

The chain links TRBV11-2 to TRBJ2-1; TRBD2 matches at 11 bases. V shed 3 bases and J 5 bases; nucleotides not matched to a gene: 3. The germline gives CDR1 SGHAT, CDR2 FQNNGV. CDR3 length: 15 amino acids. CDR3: CASSFPSGGNNEQFF. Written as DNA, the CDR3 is TGTGCCAGCAGCTTCCCTAGCGGGGGGAACAATGAGCAGTTCTTC.

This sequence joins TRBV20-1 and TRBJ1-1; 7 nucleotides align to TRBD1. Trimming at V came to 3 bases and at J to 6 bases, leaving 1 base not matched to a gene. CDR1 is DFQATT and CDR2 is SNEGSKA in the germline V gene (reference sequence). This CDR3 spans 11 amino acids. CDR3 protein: CSARGQPEAFF. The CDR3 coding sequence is TGCAGTGCTAGGGGACAGCCTGAAGCTTTCTTT.

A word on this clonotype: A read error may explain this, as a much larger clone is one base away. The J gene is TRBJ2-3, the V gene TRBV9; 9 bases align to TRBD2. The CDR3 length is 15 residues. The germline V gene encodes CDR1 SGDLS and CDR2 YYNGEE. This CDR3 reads CAGSTKGLASDTQYF. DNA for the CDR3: TGTGCCGGCAGCACTAAAGGACTAGCGTCAGATACGCAGTATTTT.